This T cell receptor (beta chain) emerged from a study of radiotherapy plus CTLA-4 blockade in lung cancer. Study-level background: Disease control was present in 31% of patients, and objective responses in more than 15%. General observations from the study: Per reports, early blood T cell clone dynamics, plus interferon-beta, forecast response most strongly. Subsequent to radiotherapy plus ipilimumab, tumor-derived TCR clones underwent expansion in blood.

For this clone: Its antigen remains unidentified.

Trimming took 0 bases from V and 10 from J, leaving 11 bases between them. From germline, CDR1 is SGHRS and CDR2 YFSETQ. CDR3 length: 12 residues. TCRdb's table, derived via immunoSEQ multiplex PCR, lists solely in-frame clones and lacks some. The table shows around 82,000 clones, with more than 80% occurring only once. CTLA-4 blockade using ipilimumab, together with focal radiation, was received by patients with chemo-refractory metastatic non-small-cell lung cancer. Specimen: peripheral blood, collected from a patient treated with radiotherapy plus ipilimumab. The chain combines TRBV5-1 with TRBJ2-7; no reliable D call. The receptor was isolated from a human donor with non-small cell lung cancer who had stable disease on radiotherapy plus ipilimumab. This chain's CDR3 is CASSLEARIQYF. The CDR3, as DNA: TGCGCCAGCAGCTTGGAAGCCAGGATCCAGTACTTC.